This TCR beta chain was retrieved from a study of T-cell reconstitution after alpha-beta-depleted transplantation in children (dated by TCRdb to the mid-2010s). Background on the whole study: Using TCR repertoire profiling, the study quantitatively followed how T-cell immune reconstitution unfolded in children after TCRalphabeta/CD19-depleted allogeneic hematopoietic cell transplantation.

The library was obtained by PCR. Instrument on record: Illumina HiSeq 2500. To normalize quantification of the TCRbeta repertoire, the TCR libraries were built with molecular barcoding that relied on unique molecular identifiers. TCRdb redid the processing of the public reads, applying fastp at Q25 and MiXCR, and retained in-frame beta chains. Rows merge per CDR3 protein into single entries with the most common DNA and genes. A total of about 250,000 distinct CDR3 sequences appear in this sample, around 25% of them only once. In total, the top ten clones hold about 5% of the sample. The paper's findings and limits, for the study overall: In some patients, the high TCRbeta diversity seen at day 60 was put down to recipient T cells and intrathymic progenitors that had survived conditioning. About two months after transplant, the apparently early recovery of alphabetaT-cell counts reportedly depended on just several hundred clones that had expanded rapidly and came from non-depleted graft cells. Over subsequent months, a decline in hyperexpanded clone frequencies was noted, and after one year, T-cell counts and TCRbeta diversity were mostly ascribed to newly produced T cells.

The intended sense of this specimen's treatment or condition label: allogeneic hematopoietic cell transplantation with graft depleted of TCRalphabeta T cells and CD19 B cells. Transplant recipients were children who received TCRalphabeta/CD19-depleted allogeneic hematopoietic cell grafts. A distance of 20 bases separates the germline ends of V and J, which lose 10 bases and 5 bases respectively. The germline V gene gives CDR1 as MDHEN and CDR2 as SYDVKM. From the cysteine through the phenylalanine, the CDR3 covers 14 amino acids. Of all the DNA, just the CDR3 is kept, 42 bases in frame from base 1. This clonotype was counted ten times or more. Its antigen specificity is not known. Qualities for individual bases were not recorded, and no much larger clone is one base off.

The sequence derives from a female patient under 10 years old who had a stem cell transplant for congenital amegakaryocytic thrombocytopenia, so the T cells may come from the graft donor. Here the chain combines TRBV28 and TRBJ2-5; TRBD1 is a weak D gene call, 5 bases matching. Sequences were derived from PBMCs, mostly from graft donor cells, sampled 360 days after TCRalphabeta/CD19-depleted stem cell transplant. The CDR3 reads CATADFWGGETQYF. The DNA is as follows: TGTGCCACCGCGGATTTTTGGGGCGGCGAGACCCAGTACTTC.